The 30 T cell receptor beta chains given below trace back to one sample, sequenced in a study of CD8+ T cells in alopecia areata. Treatment of the sample: oral pan-JAK inhibitor, 5-10 mg twice daily. Following RNA extraction, reverse transcription yielded cDNA that acted as the sequencing template. Measured with immunoSEQ multiplex PCR; TCRdb has only the in-frame clones, and not every one. The sample records 150,000 to 200,000 clones, 50% to 70% being singletons. Source: CD4+ T cells sorted from blood, taken at week 49, from a patient treated with tofacitinib. The origin of the receptors is a human donor with alopecia areata.

V usage is TRBV29-1 and J usage is TRBJ1-2, with D tentatively TRBD1 (5 bases). Trimming cost V 7 bases and J 3 bases, with 15 bases left between them. Germline V gene sequence: CDR1 SQVTM, CDR2 ANQGSEA. The CDR3 is 13 residues long. CDR3 sequence (DNA): TGCAGCGCGGAGCCAGGGCGGGACTATGGCTACACCTTC. Residues: CSAEPGRDYGYTF.

The CDR3 DNA reads TGCAGCGTTGCAGGGCGCTCCTACAATGAGCAGTTCTTC. Its protein product is CSVAGRSYNEQFF. The rearrangement uses TRBV29-1 and TRBJ2-1; TRBD1 is a possible D gene (5 bases). Trimming removed 4 bases at V and 0 bases at J, with 7 bases between. Per germline, CDR1 SQVTM and CDR2 ANQGSEA. This CDR3 contains 13 residues.

The V and J genes are TRBV27 and TRBJ1-5; D call uncertain. The V end was cut by 2 bases, the J end by 2 bases, with 10 bases between. The CDR3 totals 15 residues. Germline loops: CDR1 MNHEY, CDR2 SMNVEV (reference sequence). The CDR3 bases are TGTGCCAGCAGTTTAGGGAGTGGCGGCAATCAGCCCCAGCATTTT. It yields the protein CASSLGSGGNQPQHF.

As DNA, the CDR3 is TGTGCCACCAGCAGAGATCGTGGAGGGGAGGGAGGCTACACCTTC. Translation: CATSRDRGGEGGYTF. V gene TRBV15 combines with J gene TRBJ1-2; D perhaps matches TRBD1 (5 bases). The germline V gene has CDR1 LNHNV and CDR2 YYDKDF (reference sequence). V gave up 0 bases and J gave up 8 bases, with 16 bases separating them. The CDR3 contains 15 residues.

The chain is built from TRBV29-1 and TRBJ1-1; D unresolved. Germline loops: CDR1 SQVTM, CDR2 ANQGSEA. Trimming stripped 5 bases from V and 4 bases from J, with 2 bases between. The CDR3 has 9 amino acids. The CDR3 region has the DNA TGCAGCGTTTCCACTGAAGCTTTCTTT. It translates to CSVSTEAFF.

The table lists this clone with a few counts. V is TRBV29-1 and J is TRBJ2-1; D is uncertain. V shed 7 bases and J shed 9 bases, with 19 bases lying between them. This CDR3 comprises 13 residues. Germline V lookup: CDR1 SQVTM, CDR2 ANQGSEA. CDR3 sequence: CSASPAAAFEQFF. The CDR3 DNA is TGCAGCGCCTCCCCCGCGGCGGCTTTTGAGCAGTTCTTC.

This clone was counted only a few times. V gene TRBV5-1 combines with J gene TRBJ2-1, with D hard to call. Germline V gives CDR1 SGHRS, CDR2 YFSETQ. Trimming removed 5 bases from V and 9 bases from J, with 9 bases in between. This CDR3 comprises 11 residues. Here the CDR3 reads CASRSGFEQFF. In nucleotides, the CDR3 is TGCGCCAGCAGGTCCGGGTTTGAGCAGTTCTTC.

J is TRBJ2-7 and V is TRBV7-8; D call uncertain. V was trimmed by 1 base and J by 7 bases, leaving 8 bases between them. The CDR3 spans 12 residues. CDR1 SGHVS and CDR2 FQNEAQ come from the germline V gene. In DNA, the CDR3 is TGTGCCAGCAGCTTAGTAGGTCGAGAGCAGTACTTC. It codes for CASSLVGREQYF.

J is TRBJ1-1 and V is TRBV19; D not certain. Trimming shortened V by 5 bases and J by 0 bases, and 7 bases separated the two germline ends. The length of the CDR3 is 13 residues. Germline CDR1 reads LNHDA; CDR2 reads SQIVND (reference sequence). As DNA, the CDR3 is TGTGCCAGTAGTTGGGGAATGAACACTGAAGCTTTCTTT. This sequence encodes CASSWGMNTEAFF.

Many counts were recorded for this clone. The chain combines TRBV6-6 with TRBJ1-1; 8 bases map to TRBD1. Germline CDR1 MNHNY, CDR2 SVGAGI (reference sequence). CDR3 length: 15 amino acids. Trimming cost V 4 bases and J 4 bases; bases outside gene matches: 8. The CDR3 sequence is CASSFTQGASTEAFF. The CDR3 coding sequence is TGTGCCAGCAGTTTCACCCAGGGGGCGAGCACTGAAGCTTTCTTT.

In regard to this clone: This sample also contains other DNA sequences that code for the same CDR3. V gene TRBV29-1 combines with J gene TRBJ1-1; 7 bases are shared with TRBD1. CDR1 is SQVTM and CDR2 is ANQGSEA in the germline V gene. There are 14 residues in the CDR3. The V gene end was trimmed by 1 base and the J gene end by 0 bases; junction bases not matched to a gene: 2. CDR3 protein: CSVEVQGMNTEAFF. In DNA form, the CDR3 reads TGCAGCGTTGAAGTACAGGGGATGAACACTGAAGCTTTCTTT.

This chain joins TRBV14 and TRBJ1-6; perhaps TRBD1 as D (6 bases). Germline-derived CDR1 and CDR2 are SGHDN and FVKESK. V lost 5 bases and J 10 bases, leaving 18 bases between the germline ends. The CDR3 loop spans 15 amino acids. DNA for the CDR3: TGTGCCAGCAGCAATAATGGTGCAGGGGTCTCACCCCTCCACTTT. This translates into CASSNNGAGVSPLHF.

The gene calls are TRBV30 and TRBJ1-2, with D unclear. V lost 6 bases and J lost 2, with 4 bases in between. Germline CDR1 GTSNPN, CDR2 SVGIG (reference sequence). The CDR3 has 10 residues. The CDR3 DNA reads as TGTGCCTGTAAAAACTATGGCTACACCTTC. It codes for CACKNYGYTF.

This clone has just a few counts. The chain combines TRBV5-4 with TRBJ2-4; 8 positions match TRBD1. J was trimmed by 4 bases and V by 4 bases; bases with no gene match: 7. CDR1 is SGHNT and CDR2 is YYREEE in the germline V gene (reference sequence). This CDR3 has 15 amino acids. The CDR3, as DNA: TGTGCCAGCAGCGCTGCGACAGGGGCAAAAAACATTCAGTACTTC. This encodes CASSAATGAKNIQYF.

The rearrangement uses TRBV29-1 and TRBJ1-1; D remains unclear. This CDR3 region has 12 residues. Germline V gene lookup returns CDR1 SQVTM and CDR2 ANQGSEA. Between the trimmed V and J ends, which lost 8 bases and 3 bases, there was a span of 13 bases. The CDR3 nucleotides are TGCAGCTCAAAGAGGGTGGACACTGAAGCTTTCTTT. Its protein is CSSKRVDTEAFF.

This clone turned up a few times. V gene TRBV4-1 combines with J gene TRBJ2-2; D uncertain. This CDR3 contains 12 residues. V was shortened by 4 bases and J by 6 bases, with 6 bases between the two germline ends. CDR1 is MGHRA and CDR2 is YSYEKL in the germline V gene. The CDR3 DNA follows: TGCGCCAGCAGCCCCCAGGCCGGGGAGCTGTTTTTT. Protein product: CASSPQAGELFF.

The chain employs TRBV30 and TRBJ2-3; D not certain. The CDR3 contains 12 residues. The V gene's germline CDR1 is GTSNPN and CDR2 SVGIG (reference sequence). Trimming left V 5 bases short and J 2 bases short, with 8 bases between. CDR3 region: CAWVGLTDTQYF. In nucleotides, the CDR3 is TGTGCCTGGGTGGGTCTCACAGATACGCAGTATTTT.

The chain links TRBV25-1 to TRBJ2-5; a possible D gene is TRBD1 (5 bases). Trimming left V 5 bases short and J 1 base short, with 11 bases between. The CDR3 runs to 14 residues. Germline CDR1 and CDR2: MGHDK and SYGVNS. CDR3 DNA: TGTGCCAGCAGTTACCGTCAGGGCCAAGAGACCCAGTACTTC. The encoded protein is CASSYRQGQETQYF.

For this clone: No DNA is shown, since the ends of the CDR3 on it are uncertain; the CDR3 is the one TCRdb lists. The chain links TRBV29-1 to TRBJ2-7; the table names TRBD1, a call not compared with the DNA. The CDR3 is 14 amino acids in total, end residues counted. CDR1 and CDR2 (germline): SQVTM, ANQGSEA. CDR3: CSVEDYFGTGARRF.

J is TRBJ2-5 and V is TRBV7-6; possibly TRBD1 for D (5 bases). The germline V and J ends were trimmed by 0 bases and 3 bases, with 8 bases remaining between them. The germline gives CDR1 SGHVS, CDR2 FNYEAQ. This CDR3 is 14 amino acids long. The CDR3 is CASSLAGLKETQYF. The DNA for the CDR3 is TGTGCCAGCAGCTTAGCGGGGCTAAAAGAGACCCAGTACTTC. The variable domain in full, completed from reference TRBV7-6 and TRBJ2-5, reads GAGVSQSPRYKVTKRGQDVALRCDPISGHVSLYWYRQALGQGPEFLTYFNYEAQQDKSGLPNDRFSAERPEGSISTLTIQRTEQRDSAMYRCASSLAGLKETQYFGPGTRLLVL.

In its sample, this clone was seen many times. The sample carries other DNA sequences with the same CDR3. V usage is TRBV7-2 and J usage is TRBJ2-1, with D perhaps TRBD1 or TRBD2 (5 bases each). V was cut by 1 base and J by 1 base, with 8 bases left in between. The CDR3 is made up of 15 amino acids. The germline V gene encodes CDR1 SGHTA and CDR2 FQGNSA. The CDR3 nucleotides are TGTGCCAGCAGCTTAGGTTGGGGGTCCTACAATGAGCAGTTCTTC. Translated: CASSLGWGSYNEQFF.

This clone came up many times. The chain recombines TRBV6-5 with TRBJ1-2; no definite D call. Germline CDR1 and CDR2: MNHEY and SVGAGI. The CDR3 runs 14 residues. V was clipped by 6 bases and J by 4 bases, with 15 bases between them. The CDR3 is CASSSIGSSYGYTF. CDR3 in DNA: TGTGCCAGCAGCTCCATTGGGAGTAGCTATGGCTACACCTTC.

This clone was found once. The gene calls are TRBV2 and TRBJ1-1, with TRBD1 as a possible D gene (5 bases). In germline, CDR1 is SNHLY, CDR2 FYNNEI. With 3 bases removed from V and 2 bases from J, the gap between germline ends came to 7 bases. This CDR3 has 13 residues. The CDR3 region is CASSDGGNTEAFF. The CDR3 region has the DNA TGTGCCAGCAGTGACGGGGGAAACACTGAAGCTTTCTTT. Filled out from reference TRBV2 and TRBJ1-1, the complete variable domain reads EPEVTQTPSHQVTQMGQEVILRCVPISNHLYFYWYRQILGQKVEFLVSFYNNEISEKSEIFDDQFSVERPDGSNFTLKIRSTKLEDSAMYFCASSDGGNTEAFFGQGTRLTVV.

This rearrangement joins TRBV6-5 to TRBJ1-2; D remains unclear. CDR1 and CDR2 from the germline V gene are MNHEY and SVGAGI. The CDR3 runs 13 residues. V lost 3 bases, J lost 8 bases, and 13 bases lay in between. CDR3 residues: CASSYGWEGGYTF. DNA of the CDR3: TGTGCCAGCAGTTATGGCTGGGAGGGCGGCTACACCTTC.

The chain uses TRBV5-6 and TRBJ2-6; no reliable D call. The CDR3 contains 15 residues. Germline CDR1 reads SGHDT; CDR2 reads YYEEEE. Trimming took 3 bases from V and 2 from J, leaving 9 bases between them. The CDR3 spells CASSWNQPGANVLTF. CDR3 nucleotides: TGTGCCAGCAGCTGGAACCAACCTGGGGCCAACGTCCTGACTTTC.

This clone was found once. The chain employs TRBV15 and TRBJ1-4, with a possible D match to TRBD1 (5 bases). The germline V and J ends were trimmed by 4 bases and 5 bases, with 8 bases remaining between them. This CDR3 has 13 amino acids. Germline V gene lookup returns CDR1 LNHNV and CDR2 YYDKDF (reference sequence). The CDR3: CATSMGGNEKLFF. The CDR3, as DNA: TGTGCCACCAGCATGGGGGGAAATGAAAAACTGTTTTTT.

The rearrangement joins TRBV5-6 to TRBJ2-1; 8 bases fit TRBD1. This CDR3 is built from 15 residues. CDR1 SGHDT and CDR2 YYEEEE come from the germline V gene. The ends lost 3 bases at V and 9 bases at J; junction bases unmatched: 11. The CDR3 protein is CASSSGGKRVGEQFF. CDR3 sequence (DNA): TGTGCCAGCAGCTCAGGGGGCAAACGGGTTGGTGAGCAGTTCTTC. The entire variable domain, with the rest obtained from reference TRBV5-6 and TRBJ2-1, is as follows: DAGVTQSPTHLIKTRGQQVTLRCSPKSGHDTVSWYQQALGQGPQFIFQYYEEEERQRGNFPDRFSGHQFPNYSSELNVNALLLGDSALYLCASSSGGKRVGEQFFGPGTRLTVL.

This chain links TRBV11-2 with TRBJ1-1; D call uncertain. The ends were cut back, 5 bases at V and 0 bases at J, with 7 bases in the middle. Germline V lookup: CDR1 SGHAT, CDR2 FQNNGV. The CDR3 is 13 amino acids. DNA for the CDR3: TGTGCCAGCAGCGTAGGAGTGAACACTGAAGCTTTCTTT. Its protein is CASSVGVNTEAFF.

In this sample, this clone is medium-sized. An end of the junction does not agree with germline; a read error may underlie this. The chain couples TRBV2 to TRBJ2-1; no definite D call. Germline lookup yields CDR1 SNHLY and CDR2 FYNNEI. The CDR3 loop spans 12 amino acids. The CDR3 reads CASSEATNEQFF. DNA for the CDR3: TGTGCCAGCAGCGAAGCAACTAATGAGCAGTTCTTC.

The chain uses TRBV30 and TRBJ2-2; 7 bases match TRBD2. J was trimmed by 8 bases and V by 3 bases; bases with no gene match: 12. The germline V gene has CDR1 GTSNPN and CDR2 SVGIG (reference sequence). This CDR3 region has 15 residues. Written as DNA, the CDR3 is TGTGCCTGGAGAGTGGGCAGCGGGGTGACGGGGGAGCTGTTTTTT. This encodes CAWRVGSGVTGELFF. Supplemented by reference TRBV30 and TRBJ2-2, the full variable domain reads SQTIHQWPATLVQPVGSPLSLECTVEGTSNPNLYWYRQAAGRGLQLLFYSVGIGQISSEVPQNLSASRPQDRQFILSSKKLLLSDSGFYLCAWRVGSGVTGELFFGEGSRLTVL.